This entry lists 3 T cell receptor beta chains sequenced from one sample in a study of T cell responses to AZD1222 COVID-19 vaccine. Libraries were prepared by immunoSEQ multiplex PCR; TCRdb keeps only in-frame clonotypes and omits some of them. The sample consists of tens of thousands of clones, around 82% of them appearing once. The sequences come from peripheral blood, collected 28 days after the second AZD1222 dose. The receptors were sampled from an adult who received the AZD1222 COVID-19 vaccine.

The chain links TRBV6-5 to TRBJ1-2; D uncertain. Deletions cut 9 bases from V and 3 bases from J, with 8 bases between. The CDR3 extends over 11 amino acids. Germline V lookup: CDR1 MNHEY, CDR2 SVGAGI. The CDR3 DNA is TGTGCCAGTAAGGACCACTATGGCTACACCTTC. Its protein product is CASKDHYGYTF.

The rearrangement joins TRBV5-1 to TRBJ1-1, with D tentatively TRBD1 (5 bases). The CDR3 covers 13 residues. V lost 4 bases and J lost 4, with 11 bases in between. Germline V gives CDR1 SGHRS, CDR2 YFSETQ. This chain's CDR3 is CASSRVGGTEAFF. CDR3 coding DNA: TGCGCCAGCAGCCGCGTCGGGGGCACTGAAGCTTTCTTT.

This clone was seen once. The J gene is TRBJ1-4, the V gene TRBV30; D possibly corresponds to TRBD1 (5 bases). V was clipped by 0 bases and J by 2 bases, with 19 bases between them. The germline gives CDR1 GTSNPN, CDR2 SVGIG (reference sequence). The CDR3 has 18 amino acids. The CDR3 here is CAWSVRQGGWGTNEKLFF. In nucleotides, the CDR3 is TGTGCCTGGAGTGTACGGCAGGGTGGATGGGGGACTAATGAAAAACTGTTTTTT.